This passage covers 28 T cell receptor beta chains from one sample sequenced in a study of T cell responses to AZD1222 COVID-19 vaccine. TCRdb keeps only in-frame clones here, not all; method: immunoSEQ multiplex PCR. The table shows about 160,000 clones, with 88% occurring only once. The sequenced sample was peripheral blood, obtained on day 0 of AZD1222 vaccination. These receptors were obtained from an adult in good health.

The chain uses TRBV27 and TRBJ1-4; D may be TRBD1 (5 bases). V was shortened by 0 bases and J by 8 bases, with 16 bases between the two germline ends. Germline CDR1 is MNHEY and CDR2 is SMNVEV (reference sequence). CDR3 length equals 16 residues. The CDR3 DNA is TGTGCCAGCAGTTTATCGATAAGGGCAGGGTGGGAAAAACTGTTTTTT. Amino acid sequence: CASSLSIRAGWEKLFF.

This clone is a singleton in its sample. The chain combines TRBV7-2 with TRBJ2-1; D may correspond to TRBD1 or TRBD2 (7 bases each). The ends were cut back, 2 bases at V and 4 bases at J, with 15 bases in the middle. This CDR3 has 16 residues. CDR1 is SGHTA and CDR2 is FQGNSA in the germline V gene. The CDR3 DNA follows: TGTGCCAGCAGCTTAATGGGACAGCGGGGTTACAATGAGCAGTTCTTC. This sequence encodes CASSLMGQRGYNEQFF.

The V gene is TRBV28, the J gene TRBJ2-7, with a possible D match to TRBD1 (5 bases). The CDR3 runs to 11 residues. Germline values: CDR1 MDHEN, CDR2 SYDVKM. The ends were cut back, 10 bases at V and 4 bases at J, with 11 bases in the middle. CDR3 nucleotide sequence: TGTGCCACCGAACAGGTGTACGAGCAGTACTTC. This encodes CATEQVYEQYF. Using reference TRBV28 and TRBJ2-7 for the parts outside the CDR3, the full variable domain is DVKVTQSSRYLVKRTGEKVFLECVQDMDHENMFWYRQDPGLGLRLIYFSYDVKMKEKGDIPEGYSVSREKKERFSLILESASTNQTSMYLCATEQVYEQYFGPGTRLTVT.

This chain links TRBV5-6 with TRBJ1-2, with unresolved D. V lost 4 bases, J lost 4 bases, and 14 bases lay in between. CDR3 length equals 14 residues. The V gene's germline CDR1 is SGHDT and CDR2 YYEEEE. The chain's CDR3 is CASSPQVGPYGYTF. CDR3 bases: TGTGCCAGCAGCCCTCAGGTTGGACCCTATGGCTACACCTTC.

The CDR3 DNA reads as TGTGCCACCAGTGACCACCCAGGTGGTCCCAGCTCCTACAATGAGCAGTTCTTC. This codes for CATSDHPGGPSSYNEQFF. The V gene is TRBV24-1, the J gene TRBJ2-1; D unresolved. CDR3 size: 18 residues. V was cut by 4 bases and J by 0 bases, with 18 bases left in between. Per the germline V gene, CDR1 is KGHDR and CDR2 is SFDVKD.

J is TRBJ2-3 and V is TRBV9, with 9 bases that match TRBD1. The CDR3 runs to 16 residues. Germline V gene sequence: CDR1 SGDLS, CDR2 YYNGEE. The J segment lost 6 bases and the V segment lost 2 bases, leaving 10 bases of the junction unmatched. The CDR3 bases are TGTGCCAGCAGCGTGGAGATAGGGACAGGGAAGGATACGCAGTATTTT. This gives the protein CASSVEIGTGKDTQYF.

V gene TRBV7-6 combines with J gene TRBJ2-5; the D is unclear. CDR1 SGHVS and CDR2 FNYEAQ come from the germline V gene. The CDR3 spans 17 residues. V was pared by 5 bases and J by 0 bases, with 19 bases between. The DNA of the CDR3 is TGTGCCAGCAGCCCCAGGTATCGGACCGCGTACCAAGAGACCCAGTACTTC. This gives the protein CASSPRYRTAYQETQYF.

The chain uses TRBV12-3 or TRBV12-4 and TRBJ1-2; D is unresolved. V lost 5 bases to trimming and J lost 3 bases, with 7 bases between them. The CDR3 contains 12 residues. In nucleotides, the CDR3 is TGTGCCAGCAGTGCCTCGGACTATGGCTACACCTTC. Protein sequence: CASSASDYGYTF.

This clone is a singleton in its sample. CDR3 amino acids: CSVTRSDEQYF. The CDR3 bases are TGCAGCGTTACCCGTTCAGACGAGCAGTACTTC. V usage is TRBV29-1 and J usage is TRBJ2-7, with D uncertain. The CDR3 runs 11 residues. V lost 5 bases and J lost 5, with 10 bases in between. Germline V CDR1 and CDR2: SQVTM, ANQGSEA.

This rearrangement joins TRBV5-1 to TRBJ1-2; 8 nucleotides agree with TRBD1. CDR3 length: 16 residues. CDR1 and CDR2 from the germline V gene are SGHRS and YFSETQ. After removal of 0 bases from V and 1 base from J, the junction contained 5 bases not matched to a gene. CDR3 sequence reads: CASSLGFGQGNYGYTF. DNA for the CDR3: TGCGCCAGCAGCTTGGGCTTCGGACAGGGTAACTATGGCTACACCTTC.

V and J are TRBV9 and TRBJ1-5, with D uncertain. Germline values: CDR1 SGDLS, CDR2 YYNGEE. This CDR3 has 14 amino acids. Trimming removed 2 bases from V and 3 bases from J, with 9 bases in between. CDR3 in DNA: TGTGCCAGCAGCGTGTCAGAATTCAATCAGCCCCAGCATTTT. It is translated as CASSVSEFNQPQHF.

This chain uses TRBV28 with TRBJ1-1; D gene unclear. Per the germline V gene, CDR1 is MDHEN and CDR2 is SYDVKM. This CDR3 comprises 11 residues. The ends were cut back, 3 bases at V and 5 bases at J, with 4 bases in the middle. Here the CDR3 DNA reads TGTGCCAGCAGTTTGGAGACTGAAGCTTTCTTT. Encoded protein: CASSLETEAFF.

V gene TRBV5-6 combines with J gene TRBJ1-3; D gene unclear. The length of the CDR3 is 15 residues. Germline V lookup: CDR1 SGHDT, CDR2 YYEEEE. The ends were cut back, 0 bases at V and 0 bases at J, with 7 bases in the middle. The CDR3 region is CASSLAVGSGNTIYF. CDR3 bases: TGTGCCAGCAGCTTGGCGGTCGGCTCTGGAAACACCATATATTTT.

The chain recombines TRBV7-6 with TRBJ1-3, with TRBD1 matching 9 bases. Germline V lookup: CDR1 SGHVS, CDR2 FNYEAQ. Trimming took 2 bases from V and 0 from J; bases not matched to a gene: 8. The CDR3 totals 18 residues. In nucleotides, the CDR3 is TGTGCCAGCAGCTTAATCCCGGGACAGGGATCCTCTGGAAACACCATATATTTT. Amino acid sequence: CASSLIPGQGSSGNTIYF.

The chain combines TRBV5-6 with TRBJ2-2; 7 nucleotides agree with TRBD2. V shed 1 base and J 4 bases; nucleotides not matched to a gene: 7. CDR1 and CDR2 from the germline V gene are SGHDT and YYEEEE. This CDR3 has 16 residues. CDR3 sequence reads: CASSLSVRGSTGELFF. In DNA, the CDR3 is TGTGCCAGCAGCTTGTCCGTGCGGGGGAGCACCGGGGAGCTGTTTTTT.

The CDR3 coding sequence is TGTGCCAGCAGGAACAGGGAGGCAACTAATGAAAAACTGTTTTTT. It specifies CASRNREATNEKLFF. The chain has TRBV2 and TRBJ1-4; TRBD1 is a possible D gene (6 bases). Deletions cut 6 bases from V and 0 bases from J, with 11 bases between. The CDR3 is made up of 15 amino acids. CDR1 is SNHLY and CDR2 is FYNNEI in the germline V gene.

The rearrangement joins TRBV18 to TRBJ2-5; D is unclear. This CDR3 has 11 amino acids. The germline V gene has CDR1 KGHSH and CDR2 LQKENI. V was shortened by 5 bases and J by 1 base, with 2 bases between the two germline ends. The CDR3 DNA follows: TGTGCCAGCTCATCCCAAGAGACCCAGTACTTC. Translation gives CASSSQETQYF. The full variable domain, its missing parts supplied by reference TRBV18 and TRBJ2-5, is NAGVMQNPRHLVRRRGQEARLRCSPMKGHSHVYWYRQLPEEGLKFMVYLQKENIIDESGMPKERFSAEFPKEGPSILRIQQVVRGDSAAYFCASSSQETQYFGPGTRLLVL.

The table lists this clone with a count of one. The gene calls are TRBV5-6 and TRBJ2-1; TRBD2 is a possible D gene (6 bases). The CDR3 extends over 17 amino acids. Looked up from germline, CDR1 is SGHDT and CDR2 is YYEEEE. Trimming removed 0 bases at V and 1 base at J, with 14 bases between. The CDR3 sequence is CASSLGDWAGSYNEQFF. DNA of the CDR3: TGTGCCAGCAGCTTGGGGGACTGGGCTGGGTCCTACAATGAGCAGTTCTTC.

The V and J genes are TRBV18 and TRBJ1-3; the D is unclear. Germline CDR1 is KGHSH and CDR2 is LQKENI. V shed 0 bases and J shed 2 bases, with 8 bases lying between them. The CDR3 loop spans 15 amino acids. The CDR3 DNA reads as TGTGCCAGCTCACCACCGCCCGGGGCTGGAAACACCATATATTTT. Translation gives CASSPPPGAGNTIYF.

V and J are TRBV14 and TRBJ1-6; D call uncertain. V gave up 3 bases and J gave up 6 bases, with 3 bases separating them. The length of the CDR3 is 12 residues. The germline gives CDR1 SGHDN, CDR2 FVKESK. CDR3 sequence: CASSHGNSPLHF. The CDR3, as DNA: TGTGCCAGCAGCCATGGTAATTCACCCCTCCACTTT.

The gene calls are TRBV6-2 or TRBV6-3 and TRBJ1-1; D is unresolved. The V and J ends lost 6 bases and 2 bases respectively, with 4 bases between them. The CDR3 runs to 11 residues. Germline V gene data show CDR1 as MNHEY and CDR2 as SVGEGT. The CDR3 region is CASSGNTEAFF. The CDR3 nucleotides are TGTGCCAGCAGCGGCAACACTGAAGCTTTCTTT.

This chain uses TRBV27 with TRBJ2-7, with 7 bases that match TRBD1. There are 15 residues in the CDR3. Germline CDR1 MNHEY, CDR2 SMNVEV (reference sequence). Trimming at V came to 3 bases and at J to 3 bases, leaving 8 bases not matched to a gene. The CDR3 DNA reads as TGTGCCAGCAGTTTCGAGACAGGGTCGGGCTACGAGCAGTACTTC. Its translation: CASSFETGSGYEQYF.

J is TRBJ1-3 and V is TRBV30, with 8 nucleotides matching TRBD1. Germline CDR1 reads GTSNPN; CDR2 reads SVGIG (reference sequence). This CDR3 region has 13 residues. Trimming removed 2 bases from V and 7 bases from J; junction bases left unmatched: 4. The CDR3 DNA sequence: TGTGCCTGGAGTATACAGGGGGTGAACACCATATATTTT. Protein product: CAWSIQGVNTIYF. Based on the CDR3 plus reference TRBV30 and TRBJ1-3, the full variable domain is SQTIHQWPATLVQPVGSPLSLECTVEGTSNPNLYWYRQAAGRGLQLLFYSVGIGQISSEVPQNLSASRPQDRQFILSSKKLLLSDSGFYLCAWSIQGVNTIYFGEGSWLTVV.

The rearrangement joins TRBV9 to TRBJ2-2, with D maybe TRBD1 (5 bases). V was shortened by 3 bases and J by 0 bases, with 15 bases between the two germline ends. CDR3 size: 17 residues. CDR1 SGDLS and CDR2 YYNGEE come from the germline V gene. In DNA, the CDR3 is TGTGCCAGCAGCGGGACACTATGGCGCGCGAACACCGGGGAGCTGTTTTTT. Translating it yields CASSGTLWRANTGELFF.

Remarks on this clone: The same CDR3 also results from other DNA sequences found in this sample. This sequence joins TRBV11-3 and TRBJ2-1, with TRBD1 as a possible D gene (6 bases). Germline lookup yields CDR1 SGHNT and CDR2 YENEEA. This CDR3 spans 14 amino acids. Trimming stripped 1 base from V and 3 bases from J, with 7 bases between. The CDR3 region is CASSLAQGYNEQFF. In DNA form, the CDR3 reads TGTGCCAGCAGCTTAGCACAGGGCTACAATGAGCAGTTCTTC.

This clone occurred once. V gene TRBV10-2 combines with J gene TRBJ1-2; D remains ambiguous. The CDR3 is 17 residues long. V lost 0 bases and J 2 bases, leaving 16 bases between the germline ends. In germline, CDR1 is WSHSY, CDR2 SAAADI. For the CDR3, the DNA is TGCGCCAGCAGTGAGTCTTTGGCCCTCCCTTCCAACTATGGCTACACCTTC. This encodes CASSESLALPSNYGYTF.

The chain joins TRBV3-1 (or the pseudogene TRBV3-2) to TRBJ1-2; TRBD1 aligns across 7 bases. The CDR3 has 13 residues. Unmatched junction bases numbered 4, after V lost 5 bases and J lost 4 bases. Per germline, CDR1 LGHDT and CDR2 YNNKEL (reference sequence). CDR3 DNA: TGTGCCAGCAGCGTACAGGGGAGCTATGGCTACACCTTC. Its protein is CASSVQGSYGYTF.

The chain carries TRBV29-1 and TRBJ2-1; unclear D gene. Germline CDR1 reads SQVTM; CDR2 reads ANQGSEA. Between the trimmed V and J ends, which lost 3 bases and 9 bases, there was a span of 18 bases. The CDR3 has 14 residues. CDR3 protein: CSVDDQFVSGEQFF. Written as DNA, the CDR3 is TGCAGCGTTGATGACCAGTTTGTCTCAGGTGAGCAGTTCTTC.